This paragraph covers one T cell receptor (beta chain) sequence. Its antigen is unidentified. Trimming pared 3 bases from V and 4 bases from J, leaving 10 bases between. Germline CDR1 and CDR2: SGHDT and YYEEEE. The CDR3 contains 13 residues. This entry comes from a study of shared clonotypes between healthy human individuals. Study observations and caveats: Clonotypes shared by all four donors outscored non-shared clonotypes in generation probability.

The repertoire was sequenced with immunoSEQ multiplex PCR; TCRdb's copy has only in-frame clones and lacks some. The sample records some 2,000,000 clones, over 85% being singletons. Positive CCR7 selection of CD45RO-negative cells yielded the naive CD8 cells, and terminally differentiated effector memory CD45RA+ cells were excluded. This chain joins TRBV5-6 and TRBJ1-2; D gene unclear. The sample comprised naive CD8+ T cells sorted from blood. The sequence came from a man younger than 30 in good health. CDR3 sequence (DNA): TGTGCCAGCAGCTCCGAAGACCCCTATGGCTACACCTTC. Translating it yields CASSSEDPYGYTF.